This entry lists 3 T cell receptor beta chains sequenced from one sample in a study of OX40 agonist ivuxolimab in advanced cancers. The method was immunoSEQ multiplex PCR; TCRdb's version includes in-frame clones alone and lacks a portion of them. The table has approximately 15,000 clones, more than 85% seen once; the top ten hold approximately 7%. The sample here was CD4+ or CD8+ T cells sorted from blood, taken in a trial of the OX40 agonist ivuxolimab. The source is an adult with an advanced solid tumor such as melanoma, head and neck, liver or kidney cancer.

This chain joins TRBV11-1 and TRBJ1-5; 7 bases align to TRBD1. J was trimmed by 2 bases and V by 5 bases; bases with no gene match: 3. CDR1 and CDR2 (germline): SGHAT, FQDESV (reference sequence). The CDR3 extends over 14 amino acids. Written as DNA, the CDR3 is TGTGCCAGCAGCGTAGGGACAGGCAATCAGCCCCAGCATTTT. Translated: CASSVGTGNQPQHF.

This clone was detected only once. The chain uses TRBV15 and TRBJ2-3; D could derive from TRBD1 or TRBD2 (6 bases each). The V and J ends lost 1 base and 1 base respectively, with 9 bases between them. Germline CDR1 LNHNV, CDR2 YYDKDF (reference sequence). This CDR3 has 15 amino acids. DNA of the CDR3: TGTGCCACCAGCAGAGTACGGGGGCGCACAGATACGCAGTATTTT. This sequence encodes CATSRVRGRTDTQYF.

The rearrangement joins TRBV2 to TRBJ2-7; D is ambiguous. Trimming took off 6 bases at V and 4 bases at J, with 7 bases between the two ends. CDR3 size: 11 residues. Germline CDR1 and CDR2: SNHLY and FYNNEI. CDR3 in amino acids: CASRVGYEQYF. CDR3 DNA sequence: TGTGCCAGCAGGGTAGGATACGAGCAGTACTTC.